One and the same sample provided the 7 T cell receptor gamma chains below, sequenced in a study of γδ T cells in repeated Plasmodium falciparum infection. Gammadelta T cells were flow-sorted from PBMC into Vgamma9/Vdelta2+ and Vdelta2-negative populations for bulk analysis. TCRdb called clones anew from the multiplex PCR reads with CATT. The sample lists more than 20,000 gamma-chain clones, over 2.5% occurring once. Material for sequencing was gamma-delta T cells from blood. These receptors all stem from a pool of human donors (malaria-infected and uninfected, not separated).

This clone has more than one count but fewer than ten. The protein TCRdb gives is from a much larger clone and does not agree with this DNA's translation at residue 6, likely a read error; the protein shown here comes from the DNA. The genes are TRGV9 and TRGJP. The J gene comes from matching the DNA to germline here; TCRdb lacks it. CDR1 GITISATS and CDR2 ISYDGTV come from the germline V gene (reference sequence). The CDR3 is 19 residues long. Unmatched junction bases numbered 18, after V lost 2 bases and J lost 11 bases. CDR3 loop: CALWEAKGPHELGKKIKVF. CDR3 DNA sequence: TGTGCCTTGTGGGAGGCGAAGGGTCCGCATGAGCTGGGCAAAAAAATCAAGGTATTT.

This clone was counted between two and nine times. TCRdb records a much larger clone's protein for this DNA, with a difference at residue 10 that likely arises from a read error; the protein given is the translation of the DNA. V is TRGV9 and J is TRGJ1 or TRGJ2. No J gene is reported in TCRdb; it was inferred here by comparing the DNA with germline. Germline V gene data show CDR1 as GITISATS and CDR2 as ISYDGTV (reference sequence). This CDR3 is 14 amino acids long. The V and J ends lost 1 base and 8 bases, in that order; junction bases with no gene match: 11. CDR3 in DNA: TGTGCCTTGTGGGAGGTCCCTAAGTATCATAAGAAACTCTTT. Translation gives CALWEVPKYHKKLF.

Many counts were recorded for this clone. The sample has other DNA sequences that encode this CDR3 too. In DNA form, the CDR3 reads TGTGCCACCTGGGCCCAATTTCGGTATAAGAAACTCTTT. This sequence encodes CATWAQFRYKKLF. The chain uses TRGV8 and TRGJ1 or TRGJ2. Germline CDR1 is VENAVY and CDR2 is YDSYNSRV. The CDR3 covers 13 residues. After removal of 5 bases from V and 7 bases from J, the junction contained 11 bases not matched to a gene.

This clone appeared many times. The protein given by TCRdb reflects a much larger clone and differs at residue 5 from this DNA's translation, likely from a read error; the protein shown is the DNA's translation. V is TRGV4 and J is TRGJ1 or TRGJ2. The V segment lost 5 bases and the J segment 7 bases; nucleotides outside the gene matches: 8. CDR1 and CDR2 (germline): EGSTGY, YDSYTSSV. The CDR3 contains 12 residues. CDR3 bases: TGTGCCACCTGGGGTGGACAATATAAGAAACTCTTT. It codes for CATWGGQYKKLF.

This clone was picked up many times. The TCRdb record carries a much larger clone's protein, which differs from this DNA's translation at residue 7; a read error is the likely cause, and the protein listed here is the DNA translation. The gene calls are TRGV9 and TRGJ1 or TRGJ2. The J gene comes from matching the DNA to germline here; TCRdb lacks it. The V gene's germline CDR1 is GITISATS and CDR2 ISYDGTV (reference sequence). Trimming took 4 bases from V and 0 from J; bases not matched to a gene: 9. The CDR3 spans 15 residues. The chain's CDR3 is CALWDVDQNYYKKLF. The DNA for the CDR3 is TGTGCCTTGTGGGATGTCGATCAGAATTATTATAAGAAACTCTTT.

Ten or more counts support this clone. TCRdb shows a much larger clone's protein in place of this DNA's translation, and the two differ at residue 2, likely through a read error; the protein shown is translated from the DNA. The chain combines TRGV3 with TRGJ1 or TRGJ2. As TCRdb names no J gene, one was assigned here on the basis of a DNA match to germline. Per germline, CDR1 VTNTFY and CDR2 YDVSTARD (reference sequence). CDR3 length: 12 amino acids. Written as DNA, the CDR3 is TGTACCACCTGGGATCTTTATTATAAGAAACTCTTT. Translation gives CTTWDLYYKKLF.

This clone was detected many times. The protein recorded in TCRdb matches a much larger clone and deviates from this DNA's translation at residue 3, suggesting a read error; the protein here is obtained by translating the DNA. This rearrangement joins TRGV2 to TRGJP2. No J gene is reported in TCRdb; it was inferred here by comparing the DNA with germline. The CDR3 extends over 12 amino acids. The V gene's germline CDR1 is EGSNGY and CDR2 YDSYNSKV. Here the CDR3 DNA reads TGTGCCGCCTGGGACGGAAATTGGATCAAGACGTTT. Protein product: CAAWDGNWIKTF.